This passage covers 11 T cell receptor beta chains from one sample sequenced in a study of T cell clonality in common variable immunodeficiency. TCRdb's copy holds only in-frame clones and misses some; the assay was immunoSEQ multiplex PCR. In total the sample includes about 60,000 clones, none of them seen once. Sequencing was done on a sample of peripheral blood mononuclear cells. The receptor source for this set is a person aged 18 to 75 in good health.

This clone came up many times. The CDR3 loop reads CASSSKGTGELFF. Partial CDR3 DNA: TGTGCCAGCAGCTCCAAAGGGACCGGGGAG. The chain couples TRBV7-9 to TRBJ2-2; D ambiguous. The read ends 3 residues before the CDR3 terminus; that terminus is restored from the germline J gene. The CDR3 has 13 residues. The ends were cut back, 4 bases at V and 5 bases at J, with 8 bases in the middle. CDR1 and CDR2 from the germline V gene are SEHNR and FQNEAQ (reference sequence).

This clone was counted ten times or more. The read gets to within 3 residues of the CDR3 end, and the germline J gene fills in the rest. This sequence joins TRBV5-5 and TRBJ2-1, with 8 bases identical to TRBD2. The CDR3 is 15 amino acids. The V gene end was trimmed by 3 bases and the J gene end by 4 bases; junction bases not matched to a gene: 6. Germline V gives CDR1 SGHKS, CDR2 YYEKEE (reference sequence). CDR3 in amino acids: CASSWQSGGYNEQFF. The CDR3 DNA, read in part, is TGTGCCAGCAGCTGGCAGAGCGGGGGTTACAATGAG.

At least ten counts were recorded for this clone. CDR3: CASSPRLVPSSYNEQFF. The covered CDR3 bases are TGTGCCAGCTCACCGCGCCTAGTTCCCAGCTCCTACAATGAG. The chain links TRBV18 to TRBJ2-1; D not resolved. The observed sequence ends 3 residues before the CDR3 terminus, with the missing tail filled in from the germline J gene. CDR1 KGHSH and CDR2 LQKENI come from the germline V gene. V lost 3 bases, J lost 0 bases, and 15 bases lay in between. This CDR3 comprises 17 residues.

There are many counts of this clone. The sequenced fragment ends 3 residues before the CDR3 boundary, so the rest is inferred from the germline J gene. The rearrangement links TRBV19 to TRBJ2-7; weak D call: TRBD2 (6 bases). V was trimmed by 7 bases and J by 5 bases, leaving 18 bases between them. The V gene's germline CDR1 is LNHDA and CDR2 SQIVND (reference sequence). The CDR3 is 14 residues long. CDR3 residues: CASTNSLAINEQYF. The DNA read from the CDR3 is TGTGCCAGTACCAATTCGCTAGCGATCAACGAG.

This clone was seen ten or more times. Read coverage stops 3 residues before the CDR3 terminus; the germline J gene supplies the remainder. The chain uses TRBV7-8 and TRBJ2-7; D is unresolved. The germline CDR1 and CDR2 sequences are SGHVS and FQNEAQ. Trimming pared 2 bases from V and 0 bases from J, leaving 8 bases between. This CDR3 region has 14 residues. Partial CDR3 DNA: TGTGCCAGCAGCTTATTCCGTAGCTCCTACGAG. Translating gives CASSLFRSSYE. The CDR3, in full, reads CASSLFRSSYEQYF.

This clone was observed at least ten times. The sequence runs out 3 residues before the end of the CDR3; the remainder is reconstructed from the germline J gene. The V gene is TRBV13, the J gene TRBJ2-1; tentatively, D is TRBD1 (5 bases). CDR1 is PRHDT and CDR2 is FYEKMQ in the germline V gene (reference sequence). Between the trimmed V and J ends, which lost 2 bases and 3 bases, there was a span of 14 bases. CDR3 length: 16 amino acids. The CDR3 DNA, read in part, is TGTGCCAGCAGCTTAAATCGGCAGGGCGGCTACAATGAG. Translated, it gives CASSLNRQGGYNE. From start to end, the CDR3 is CASSLNRQGGYNEQFF. Drawing the rest from reference TRBV13 and TRBJ2-1, the complete variable domain is AAGVIQSPRHLIKEKRETATLKCYPIPRHDTVYWYQQGPGQDPQFLISFYEKMQSDKGSIPDRFSAQQFSDYHSELNMSSLELGDSALYFCASSLNRQGGYNEQFFGPGTRLTVL.

This clone has ten or more counts. The read terminates 3 residues ahead of where the CDR3 ends, so the germline J gene completes it. V gene TRBV12-5 combines with J gene TRBJ2-5; a possible D gene is TRBD2 (7 bases). CDR3 length: 17 amino acids. V was pared by 2 bases and J by 0 bases, with 16 bases between. Germline lookup yields CDR1 LGHNT and CDR2 FRNRAP. CDR3 DNA, as far as it was read: TGTGCTAGTGGTTTGCGGGCCGGGGGGCCGTACCAAGAGACC. Protein: CASGLRAGGPYQET. The full CDR3 is CASGLRAGGPYQETQYF.

This clone was seen ten or more times. The CDR3 end falls 3 residues outside the read, so it is completed with the germline J gene. The genes are TRBV5-1 and TRBJ2-7, with D perhaps matching TRBD1 (6 bases). V was pared by 0 bases and J by 2 bases, with 9 bases between. CDR1 SGHRS and CDR2 YFSETQ come from the germline V gene. CDR3 length: 14 residues. The CDR3 loop reads CASSLGGPTYEQYF. The sequenced CDR3 bases are TGCGCCAGCAGCTTGGGGGGGCCCACCTACGAG.

This clone was counted many times. The CDR3 end is not reached by the read, which stops 3 residues before it; the germline J gene fills it in. The chain combines TRBV7-9 with TRBJ1-1; weak D call: TRBD1 (6 bases). CDR1 is SEHNR, CDR2 FQNEAQ, per germline (reference sequence). This CDR3 has 13 amino acids. CDR3 amino acids: CASSLDGTPGAFF. The CDR3 bases that were read are TGTGCCAGCAGCTTAGACGGGACACCGGGA.

This clone was picked up many times. The CDR3 is cut off 3 residues early in the read; its end comes from the germline J gene. The rearrangement links TRBV18 to TRBJ2-1; D is undetermined. Trimming cost V 3 bases and J 4 bases, with 22 bases left between them. The CDR3 sequence is 18 residues long. Germline CDR1 and CDR2: KGHSH and LQKENI. The DNA read from the CDR3 is TGTGCCAGCTCACCCCCGTCACTAACCCCTATAACGTACAATGAG. Translation: CASSPPSLTPITYNE. The CDR3 reads in full as CASSPPSLTPITYNEQFF.

Ten or more counts support this clone. The CDR3 end is not reached by the read, which stops 3 residues before it; the germline J gene fills it in. The chain recombines TRBV29-1 with TRBJ2-5; D possibly corresponds to TRBD1 (5 bases). Germline CDR1 reads SQVTM; CDR2 reads ANQGSEA. V lost 6 bases and J lost 5, with 19 bases in between. The CDR3 loop spans 14 amino acids. CDR3 bases read: TGCAGCGTACCGGGCCCCAGGGTGGGTGAGACC. Protein product: CSVPGPRVGET. The whole CDR3 sequence is CSVPGPRVGETQYF.